These 18 T cell receptor beta chains were sequenced from one sample in a study of T cell responses to AZD1222 COVID-19 vaccine. The method was immunoSEQ multiplex PCR; TCRdb's version includes in-frame clones alone and lacks a portion of them. The sample has more than 150,000 clones, around 90% seen once; the top ten hold 1% to 1.5%. This sample comprised peripheral blood, obtained 28 days after the second AZD1222 dose. The receptors were gathered from an adult who received the AZD1222 COVID-19 vaccine.

Only a few counts were recorded for this clone. V and J are TRBV7-2 and TRBJ1-3, with D unclear. Germline V gene sequence: CDR1 SGHTA, CDR2 FQGNSA. The CDR3 is 15 amino acids. The ends were cut back, 1 base at V and 2 bases at J, with 9 bases in the middle. This CDR3 reads CASSLVPRAGNTIYF. The CDR3 bases are TGTGCCAGCAGCTTAGTGCCCCGGGCTGGAAACACCATATATTTT.

V gene TRBV4-1 combines with J gene TRBJ2-1; a possible D gene is TRBD2 (5 bases). The germline V gene has CDR1 MGHRA and CDR2 YSYEKL. The CDR3 has 14 amino acids. Trimming shortened V by 1 base and J by 9 bases, and 13 bases separated the two germline ends. The CDR3, as DNA: TGCGCCAGCAGCCAAGGGGGAGAGGCGATTGAGCAGTTCTTC. It translates to CASSQGGEAIEQFF.

The chain links TRBV11-3 to TRBJ2-5; D not resolved. The CDR3 covers 16 residues. Between the trimmed V and J ends, which lost 5 bases and 2 bases, there was a span of 18 bases. Germline loops: CDR1 SGHNT, CDR2 YENEEA. CDR3 sequence reads: CASSQGVSLGQETQYF. The DNA of the CDR3 is TGTGCCAGCAGCCAAGGTGTCAGCCTGGGGCAAGAGACCCAGTACTTC.

In its sample, this clone was seen a few times. The rearrangement links TRBV6-2 or TRBV6-3 to TRBJ2-7, with TRBD1 matching 9 bases. Germline V CDR1 and CDR2: MNHEY, SVGEGT. This CDR3 has 14 amino acids. The V gene end was trimmed by 4 bases and the J gene end by 4 bases; junction bases not matched to a gene: 5. The CDR3 sequence: CASSLGQGRYEQYF. CDR3 DNA sequence: TGTGCCAGCAGTTTGGGACAGGGTAGGTACGAGCAGTACTTC.

The J gene is TRBJ1-5, the V gene TRBV18; D is uncertain. CDR3 length: 13 residues. Trimming pared 6 bases from V and 5 bases from J, leaving 11 bases between. Germline CDR1 KGHSH, CDR2 LQKENI. The CDR3 reads CASSNGRDQPQHF. The CDR3 DNA reads as TGTGCCAGCTCTAACGGACGGGATCAGCCCCAGCATTTT.

This chain uses TRBV5-1 with TRBJ1-3, with a possible D match to TRBD1 (5 bases). CDR3 length: 15 amino acids. Deletions cut 4 bases from V and 3 bases from J, with 14 bases between. Per germline, CDR1 SGHRS and CDR2 YFSETQ. Here the CDR3 reads CASSAREYSGNTIYF. The CDR3 DNA reads as TGCGCCAGCAGCGCCAGGGAATACAGTGGAAACACCATATATTTT.

The sample holds one count of this clone. The chain recombines TRBV27 with TRBJ2-7; the match to TRBD2 covers 9 bases. The CDR3 has 15 residues. Germline V gives CDR1 MNHEY, CDR2 SMNVEV (reference sequence). Germline trimming cut 6 bases from V and 5 bases from J; bases unmatched to any gene: 11. CDR3 sequence reads: CASSTLVAGVHEQYF. In nucleotides, the CDR3 is TGTGCCAGCAGCACCCTGGTAGCGGGAGTTCACGAGCAGTACTTC.

This clone was detected once. V is TRBV20-1 and J is TRBJ2-3; TRBD2 agrees at 7 bases. This CDR3 spans 16 amino acids. CDR1 is DFQATT and CDR2 is SNEGSKA in the germline V gene (reference sequence). J lost 4 bases, V lost 3 bases, and 13 bases had no gene match. The CDR3 sequence: CSASYRTSFFPDTQYF. CDR3 in DNA: TGCAGTGCTAGTTATCGGACTAGTTTTTTCCCAGATACGCAGTATTTT.

This chain links TRBV29-1 with TRBJ1-2; maybe TRBD1 (5 bases). Germline V gives CDR1 SQVTM, CDR2 ANQGSEA. This CDR3 is 18 amino acids long. With 5 bases removed from V and 5 bases from J, the gap between germline ends came to 30 bases. In DNA form, the CDR3 reads TGCAGCGTTCTCGAACTGGTTGCCCGAGGGGCGACACGGTATGGCTACACCTTC. Residues: CSVLELVARGATRYGYTF.

The gene calls are TRBV5-1 and TRBJ1-2, with D maybe TRBD1 (5 bases). Trimming pared 3 bases from V and 7 bases from J, leaving 19 bases between. The CDR3 runs to 15 residues. From germline, CDR1 is SGHRS and CDR2 YFSETQ. CDR3 amino acids: CASSSGTGTTGGYTF. The CDR3 bases are TGCGCCAGCAGCTCCGGAACCGGGACGACGGGTGGCTACACCTTC. Complete variable domain (other parts from reference TRBV5-1 and TRBJ1-2): KAGVTQTPRYLIKTRGQQVTLSCSPISGHRSVSWYQQTPGQGLQFLFEYFSETQRNKGNFPGRFSGRQFSNSRSEMNVSTLELGDSALYLCASSSGTGTTGGYTFGSGTRLTVV.

This clone occurred a few times. The chain links TRBV7-9 to TRBJ1-2; TRBD1 aligns across 8 bases. Trimming cost V 5 bases and J 7 bases; bases outside gene matches: 18. CDR1 is SEHNR, CDR2 FQNEAQ, per germline (reference sequence). CDR3 length equals 17 residues. The CDR3 bases are TGTGCCAGCAGCCCCACCTCGGACAGGGTATTCCGGGGTGGCTACACCTTC. Its translation: CASSPTSDRVFRGGYTF.

The rearrangement links TRBV6-1 to TRBJ1-4; no definite D call. CDR3 length equals 14 residues. Germline V gene lookup returns CDR1 MNHNS and CDR2 SASEGT. The ends were cut back, 3 bases at V and 5 bases at J, with 10 bases in the middle. The CDR3 bases are TGTGCCAGCAGTGAGGGTGCCCCGAATGAAAAACTGTTTTTT. Translating it yields CASSEGAPNEKLFF.

This chain links TRBV20-1 with TRBJ1-3; D is ambiguous. V lost 5 bases and J 9 bases, leaving 11 bases between the germline ends. This CDR3 spans 11 amino acids. Germline lookup yields CDR1 DFQATT and CDR2 SNEGSKA (reference sequence). DNA of the CDR3: TGCAGTGCTGTACTCATGGGCACCATATATTTT. Protein product: CSAVLMGTIYF.

The chain is built from TRBV28 and TRBJ2-3; 8 positions match TRBD2. This CDR3 contains 14 residues. V shed 6 bases, J shed 5 bases, and the junction held 7 bases outside the gene matches. Germline V gives CDR1 MDHEN, CDR2 SYDVKM. The CDR3 here is CASSLAGPGDTQYF. CDR3 DNA sequence: TGTGCCAGCAGCTTAGCGGGACCGGGAGATACGCAGTATTTT. Combining the CDR3 with reference TRBV28 and TRBJ2-3 gives the whole variable domain DVKVTQSSRYLVKRTGEKVFLECVQDMDHENMFWYRQDPGLGLRLIYFSYDVKMKEKGDIPEGYSVSREKKERFSLILESASTNQTSMYLCASSLAGPGDTQYFGPGTRLTVL.

The table lists this clone with a count of one. The chain links TRBV11-2 to TRBJ1-1, with a weak D call TRBD1 (5 bases). Trimming shortened V by 6 bases and J by 4 bases, and 15 bases separated the two germline ends. This CDR3 spans 14 amino acids. The V gene's germline CDR1 is SGHAT and CDR2 FQNNGV. The CDR3 DNA sequence: TGTGCCAGCAGTCGTGACAGTGAGCTCACTGAAGCTTTCTTT. Residues: CASSRDSELTEAFF.

This rearrangement joins TRBV11-1 to TRBJ2-6, with 7 bases identical to TRBD1. This CDR3 contains 16 residues. CDR1 and CDR2 from the germline V gene are SGHAT and FQDESV (reference sequence). The V and J ends lost 5 bases and 4 bases, in that order; junction bases with no gene match: 8. The CDR3 region is CASSPRQGSGANVLTF. CDR3 nucleotides: TGTGCCAGCAGCCCGCGACAGGGTAGCGGGGCCAACGTCCTGACTTTC. The full variable domain, its missing parts supplied by reference TRBV11-1 and TRBJ2-6, is EAEVAQSPRYKITEKSQAVAFWCDPISGHATLYWYRQILGQGPELLVQFQDESVVDDSQLPKDRFSAERLKGVDSTLKIQPAELGDSAMYLCASSPRQGSGANVLTFGAGSRLTVL.

This clone was observed once. The chain has TRBV19 and TRBJ1-4; D is perhaps TRBD1 (5 bases). Germline V lookup: CDR1 LNHDA, CDR2 SQIVND (reference sequence). The CDR3 spans 15 residues. V was pared by 6 bases and J by 8 bases, with 19 bases between. The CDR3 here is CASSLRGLGREKLFF. Written as DNA, the CDR3 is TGTGCCAGTAGCCTTCGGGGGTTGGGAAGGGAAAAACTGTTTTTT.

The chain employs TRBV12-5 and TRBJ1-1; the D gene is possibly TRBD1 (6 bases). Germline V gives CDR1 LGHNT, CDR2 FRNRAP. This CDR3 is built from 12 residues. V was shortened by 6 bases and J by 8 bases, with 13 bases between the two germline ends. This chain's CDR3 is CASGKDSEEAFF. CDR3 coding DNA: TGTGCTAGTGGAAAGGACAGCGAGGAAGCTTTCTTT.